A single sample gave rise to the 9 T cell receptor beta chains below, sequenced in a study of beta chain features in type 1 diabetes. Notes on the study in general: Within each of all four CD4+ subsets, Type 1 diabetes patients had TCRB CDR3s that were moderately but significantly shorter.

These receptors lack a known antigen. What was sequenced were expressed TCRB transcripts, since all of the isolated RNA had been reverse transcribed. Data came from immunoSEQ multiplex PCR; TCRdb stores just in-frame clones and leaves some out. The repertoire holds about 160,000 clones, with around 8.4% as singletons. Sequencing was done on a sample of central memory CD4+ T cells from blood. The receptors were gathered from a woman younger than 35 with type 1 diabetes.

The V and J genes are TRBV29-1 and TRBJ1-1, with TRBD1 identical over 7 bases. This CDR3 region has 15 residues. V lost 1 base to trimming and J lost 3 bases; unmatched junction nucleotides: 8. In germline, CDR1 is SQVTM, CDR2 ANQGSEA. CDR3 DNA sequence: TGCAGCGTTGAAGGCAAACAGGGGTTGGACACTGAAGCTTTCTTT. It specifies CSVEGKQGLDTEAFF.

In this sample, this clone turned up a few times. The chain employs TRBV7-2 and TRBJ2-1, with D possibly being TRBD2 (5 bases). V was clipped by 2 bases and J by 8 bases, with 7 bases between them. Germline lookup yields CDR1 SGHTA and CDR2 FQGNSA. CDR3 length equals 12 residues. The CDR3 here is CASSLMRDEQFF. As DNA, the CDR3 is TGTGCCAGCAGCTTAATGCGGGATGAGCAGTTCTTC.

This clone has just a few counts. V usage is TRBV2 and J usage is TRBJ2-3; the match to TRBD2 covers 13 bases. Germline lookup yields CDR1 SNHLY and CDR2 FYNNEI. The length of the CDR3 is 14 residues. Trimming cost V 8 bases and J 7 bases; bases outside gene matches: 6. The CDR3 DNA reads TGTGCCAGCGGGGGGACTAGCGGGGACTATACGCAGTATTTT. This gives the protein CASGGTSGDYTQYF.

The chain employs TRBV5-6 and TRBJ2-1, with D perhaps matching TRBD1 (6 bases). Germline CDR1 is SGHDT and CDR2 is YYEEEE. CDR3 length: 15 residues. V dropped 2 bases and J dropped 0 bases, with 9 bases sitting between them. This chain's CDR3 is CASSLVGGSYNEQFF. The CDR3 DNA is TGTGCCAGCAGCTTAGTAGGGGGCTCCTACAATGAGCAGTTCTTC.

This clone was seen a handful of times. The gene calls are TRBV4-3 and TRBJ2-6; no clear D. The CDR3 is 16 residues long. Looked up from germline, CDR1 is LGHNA and CDR2 is YSLEER. Trimming took 0 bases from V and 0 from J, leaving 6 bases between them. CDR3 in DNA: TGCGCCAGCAGCCAAGATCGTTACTCTGGGGCCAACGTCCTGACTTTC. Translation gives CASSQDRYSGANVLTF.

Only a few counts were recorded for this clone. The V and J genes are TRBV5-1 and TRBJ1-2; tentative D call: TRBD1 (5 bases). Per the germline V gene, CDR1 is SGHRS and CDR2 is YFSETQ. V was clipped by 6 bases and J by 8 bases, with 20 bases between them. The CDR3 is made up of 14 amino acids. The DNA of the CDR3 is TGCGCCAGCACCAAAGACCAGGGCGGACGGGGCTACACCTTC. Translated, it gives CASTKDQGGRGYTF.

This clone came up a few times. The rearrangement uses TRBV29-1 and TRBJ1-2, with TRBD1 matching 7 bases. There are 13 residues in the CDR3. V shed 4 bases and J 8 bases; nucleotides not matched to a gene: 10. The V gene's germline CDR1 is SQVTM and CDR2 ANQGSEA. CDR3: CSVVDRPERGYTF. DNA of the CDR3: TGCAGCGTTGTGGACAGGCCCGAAAGAGGCTACACCTTC.

The genes are TRBV15 and TRBJ1-5; tentative D call: TRBD1 (5 bases). Per germline, CDR1 LNHNV and CDR2 YYDKDF (reference sequence). The CDR3 has 15 residues. V lost 5 bases and J 0 bases, leaving 11 bases between the germline ends. The CDR3 sequence is CATSQMGGSNQPQHF. CDR3 nucleotide sequence: TGTGCCACCAGCCAGATGGGGGGTAGCAATCAGCCCCAGCATTTT.

The chain carries TRBV5-4 and TRBJ2-5, with 10 bases aligning to TRBD2. The CDR3 has 15 residues. Germline V lookup: CDR1 SGHNT, CDR2 YYREEE (reference sequence). The trim removed 1 base at V and 4 bases at J, leaving 4 bases unmatched. DNA for the CDR3: TGTGCCAGCAGCTTGCTAGCGGGAGTTACAGAGACCCAGTACTTC. As protein: CASSLLAGVTETQYF.